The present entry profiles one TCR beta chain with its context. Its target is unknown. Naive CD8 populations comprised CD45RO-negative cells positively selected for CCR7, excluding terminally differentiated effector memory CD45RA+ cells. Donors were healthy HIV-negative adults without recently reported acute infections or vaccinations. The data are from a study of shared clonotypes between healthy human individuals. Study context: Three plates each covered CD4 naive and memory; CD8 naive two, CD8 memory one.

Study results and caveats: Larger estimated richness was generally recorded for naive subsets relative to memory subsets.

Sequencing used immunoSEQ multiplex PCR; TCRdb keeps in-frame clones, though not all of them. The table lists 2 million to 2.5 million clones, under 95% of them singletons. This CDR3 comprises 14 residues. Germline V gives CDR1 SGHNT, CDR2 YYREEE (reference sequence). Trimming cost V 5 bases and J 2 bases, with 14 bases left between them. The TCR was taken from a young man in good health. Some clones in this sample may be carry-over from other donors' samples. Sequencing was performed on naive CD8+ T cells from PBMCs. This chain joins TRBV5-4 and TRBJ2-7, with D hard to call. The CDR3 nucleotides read TGTGCCAGCAGTTATGATCTGAGCCCCTACGAGCAGTACTTC. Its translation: CASSYDLSPYEQYF.